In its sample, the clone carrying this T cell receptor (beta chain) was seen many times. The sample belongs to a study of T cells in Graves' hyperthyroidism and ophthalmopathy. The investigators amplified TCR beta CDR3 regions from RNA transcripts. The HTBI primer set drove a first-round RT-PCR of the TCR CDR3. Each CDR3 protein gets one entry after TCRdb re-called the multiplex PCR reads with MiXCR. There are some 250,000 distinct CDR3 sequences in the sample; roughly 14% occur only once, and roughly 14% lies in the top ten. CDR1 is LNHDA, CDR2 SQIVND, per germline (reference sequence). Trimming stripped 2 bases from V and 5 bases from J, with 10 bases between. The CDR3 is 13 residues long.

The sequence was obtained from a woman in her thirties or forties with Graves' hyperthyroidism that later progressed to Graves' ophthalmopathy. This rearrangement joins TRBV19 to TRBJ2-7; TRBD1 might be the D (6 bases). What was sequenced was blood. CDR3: CASSISTGNEQYF. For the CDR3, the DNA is TGTGCCAGTAGTATATCTACAGGGAACGAGCAGTACTTC.